A selection of T cell receptor beta chains follows, all from one sample in a study of T cell repertoires in cytomegalovirus infection. TCRdb reprocessed the reads with MiXCR, giving one entry per CDR3 protein. Here the sample spans about 78,000 distinct CDR3 sequences, 35% to 45% being singletons. Antigen specificity for these receptors is unknown. This specimen consisted of CD8+ T cells from cultured PBMCs, obtained from culture after CMV antigen stimulation. The receptors come from a human donor in good health (CMV status not recorded). Some clones in this sample may be carry-over from other donors' samples. CDR3s include the opening cysteine and the closing phenylalanine or tryptophan. The D gene is left open where the match is weak. The size field is filled for only some rows; it gives once, few, many or a size class.

>TRBV7-8|few|TRBJ1-6|TRBD1
TGTGCCAGCAGCCCGAAAGAGGGGGGGACAGGGTTTAGGTTT
CASSPKEGGTGFRF
>TRBV4-1|few|TRBJ1-1|.
TGCGCCAGCAGCCAAATCCCACGGAACACTGAAGCTTTCTTT
CASSQIPRNTEAFF
>TRBV29-1|few|TRBJ2-7|.
TGCAGCGTTGGGGGAGGTCCTCTCTCGAGGGCCTACGAGCAGTACTTC
CSVGGGPLSRAYEQYF
>TRBV4-1|.|TRBJ2-6|.
TGCGCCAGCAGCCAAGTCTCCGGGACCCTTAACTCTGGGGCCAACGTCCTGACTTTC
CASSQVSGTLNSGANVLTF
>TRBV7-3|.|TRBJ2-3|.
TGTGCCAGCAGCGGGGGGGCCGATACGCAGTATTTT
CASSGGADTQYF
>TRBV27|few|TRBJ1-5|.
TGTGCCACAGGGAAAAACAATCAGCCCCAGCATTTT
CATGKNNQPQHF
>TRBV6-1|.|TRBJ2-7|.
TGTGCCAGCGTACTAGCGACAGGCTCCTACGAGCAGTACTTC
CASVLATGSYEQYF
>TRBV5-1|.|TRBJ1-2|TRBD1
TGCGCCAGCAGCACCGAGTGGGACAGCTATGGCTACACCTTC
CASSTEWDSYGYTF
>TRBV28|few|TRBJ2-1|TRBD1
TGTGCCAGCAGTTCAGGACAGGCACGGTACAATGAGCAGTTCTTC
CASSSGQARYNEQFF
>TRBV24-1|.|TRBJ2-5|TRBD1
TGTGCCACCAGTGGGACAGGGGAAGAGACCCAGTACTTC
CATSGTGEETQYF
>TRBV19|.|TRBJ1-1|.
TGTGCCAGTAGTATATACGGGAACACTGAAGCTTTCTTT
CASSIYGNTEAFF
>TRBV7-6|once|TRBJ2-7|TRBD1
TGTGCCAGCAGCTCTCCGGGACAGGCCTACGAGCAGTACTTC
CASSSPGQAYEQYF
>TRBV4-2|.|TRBJ2-4|TRBD1
TGTGCCAGCAGCCAAGACTTGAGAGGGGGCGGGCCACTTGCAAACATTCAGTACTTC
CASSQDLRGGGPLANIQYF
>TRBV6-2/TRBV6-3|few|TRBJ2-3|TRBD2
TGTGCCAGCAGTTCCAGCGGGGGGGCCACAGATACGCAGTATTTT
CASSSSGGATDTQYF
>TRBV19|.|TRBJ2-1|.
TGTGCCAGTAGTCCCCTATCGGGAGTATACAATGAGCAGTTCTTC
CASSPLSGVYNEQFF
>TRBV5-4|few|TRBJ1-1|.
TGTGCCAGCGGAGGTCCCCCAGGAGAAGCTTTCTTT
CASGGPPGEAFF
>TRBV19|.|TRBJ2-5|.
TGTGCCAGTAGTATAGGTACGGGGCTGGGAGAGACCCAGTACTTC
CASSIGTGLGETQYF
>TRBV4-1|few|TRBJ2-1|.
TGCGCCAGCAGCCAAGTCCTTGGCCTATCGGGAAACGGGAATGAGCAGTTCTTC
CASSQVLGLSGNGNEQFF
>TRBV27|.|TRBJ1-6|TRBD1
TGTGCCAGCAGTTTAATCGGACAGGGAATCGGTTCACCCCTCCACTTT
CASSLIGQGIGSPLHF
>TRBV6-6|few|TRBJ2-6|TRBD1
TGTGCCAGCAGACGAACGGACAGGCCACTCCTGGGGGCCAACGTCCTGACTTTC
CASRRTDRPLLGANVLTF
>TRBV7-3|.|TRBJ2-1|TRBD1
TGTGCCAGCAGCCGGGGACAGGGAGGTAATGAGCAGTTCTTC
CASSRGQGGNEQFF
>TRBV4-1|.|TRBJ2-7|TRBD1
TGCGCCAGCAGCACCCGGGTACCGGGACAGGGTCCCGACGAGCAGTACTTC
CASSTRVPGQGPDEQYF
>TRBV2|.|TRBJ1-3|.
TGTGCCAGCAGTGACTGGATATCTGGGGGTGGAAACACCATATATTTT
CASSDWISGGGNTIYF
>TRBV12-3/TRBV12-4|.|TRBJ1-1|.
TGTGCCAGCAGCGTAGGGGGTGAAGCTTTCTTT
CASSVGGEAFF
>TRBV7-8|.|TRBJ2-7|.
TGTGCCAGCACCCCCTCGTACGAGCAGTACTTC
CASTPSYEQYF
>TRBV7-1|.|TRBJ1-1|TRBD1
TGTGCCAGCAGCCCCCTCCCGGGACAGGGGTCGAACACTGAAGCTTTCTTT
CASSPLPGQGSNTEAFF
>TRBV7-2|.|TRBJ2-5|TRBD2
TGTGCCAGCAGCTTAGACGGGGGGGAACAAGAGACCCAGTACTTC
CASSLDGGEQETQYF
>TRBV13|.|TRBJ2-7|.
TGTGCCAGCAGCAAAAACTACGAGCAGTACTTC
CASSKNYEQYF
>TRBV7-6|.|TRBJ2-3|.
TGTGCCAGCTGCCGGTGGGACACAGATACGCAGTATTTT
CASCRWDTDTQYF
>TRBV29-1|few|TRBJ1-2|.
TGCAGCGTTGTCGGTACAGTCGACCTTTGGGGCTATGGCTACACCTTC
CSVVGTVDLWGYGYTF
>TRBV10-3|.|TRBJ2-7|.
TGTGCCATCGGGCCGATCGGCTTTGACGAGCAGTACTTC
CAIGPIGFDEQYF
>TRBV12-3/TRBV12-4|.|TRBJ2-7|.
TGTGCCAGCAGTTTTGTTGCGAGCGAGCAGTACTTC
CASSFVASEQYF
>TRBV20-1|.|TRBJ2-1|.
TGCAGTGCTAGAGCCTTTCCCAGGGCCGTTTACAATGAGCAGTTCTTC
CSARAFPRAVYNEQFF
>TRBV12-3/TRBV12-4|.|TRBJ2-7|TRBD1
TGTGCCAGCAGCCCGACAGGGTTCTCCTACGAGCAGTACTTC
CASSPTGFSYEQYF
>TRBV5-5|.|TRBJ2-5|.
TGTGCCAGCAGCTTCACCGACATGGCCCAGGGGACCCAGTACTTC
CASSFTDMAQGTQYF
>TRBV4-3|.|TRBJ2-1|TRBD1
TGCGCCAGCAGCCAATCCCCAGGGGGCGCGGATGGTGCCGAGCAGTTCTTC
CASSQSPGGADGAEQFF
>TRBV4-1|.|TRBJ2-1|.
TGCGCCAGCAGCCATGAAGACTTCTACAATGAGCAGTTCTTC
CASSHEDFYNEQFF
>TRBV4-1|.|TRBJ2-7|TRBD1
TGCGCCAGCAGCCAAGAACAGGGGGGAATCGGGCAGTACTTC
CASSQEQGGIGQYF
>TRBV7-2|few|TRBJ2-5|.
TGTGCCAGCAGCTTAAGCTGGCAGGCCCTACAAGAGACCCAGTACTTC
CASSLSWQALQETQYF
>TRBV27|.|TRBJ1-5|.
TGTGCCAGCAGTTTATCGTCCGGGAGCAATCAGCCCCAGCATTTT
CASSLSSGSNQPQHF
>TRBV27|.|TRBJ2-1|TRBD2
TGTGCCAGCGAAACTAGCGGGGGGGTCCATGAGCAGTTCTTC
CASETSGGVHEQFF
>TRBV2|.|TRBJ2-7|.
TGTGCCAGCAGTGAATTATATGGCCGTGCCTACGAGCAGTACTTC
CASSELYGRAYEQYF